What follows are 10 T cell receptor beta chains derived from one specimen sequenced in a study of siplizumab effects on memory and regulatory T cells. TCRdb keeps only in-frame clones here, not all; method: immunoSEQ multiplex PCR. The sample yields 100,000 or so clones, around 92% seen once. The specimen sequenced was CD4+ T cells sorted from blood. The receptors were sampled from a human donor in good health.

The genes are TRBV30 and TRBJ1-3, with unresolved D. CDR3 length: 16 amino acids. CDR1 is GTSNPN and CDR2 is SVGIG in the germline V gene (reference sequence). The ends were cut back, 0 bases at V and 2 bases at J, with 14 bases in the middle. CDR3 DNA sequence: TGTGCCTGGAGTGTACAGCGGAGCTCCCCTGGAAACACCATATATTTT. The encoded protein is CAWSVQRSSPGNTIYF.

The CDR3 nucleotides read TGTGCCAGCTCATCCGACAGGGGGGCAAACTATGGCTACACCTTC. This sequence encodes CASSSDRGANYGYTF. V is TRBV18 and J is TRBJ1-2; 9 nucleotides line up with TRBD1. This CDR3 spans 15 amino acids. Germline lookup yields CDR1 KGHSH and CDR2 LQKENI. The V segment lost 5 bases and the J segment 2 bases; nucleotides outside the gene matches: 6.

V and J are TRBV11-2 and TRBJ2-5, with 7 positions matching TRBD2. The V segment lost 2 bases and the J segment 2 bases; nucleotides outside the gene matches: 2. Germline CDR1 and CDR2: SGHAT and FQNNGV. CDR3 size: 14 residues. The chain's CDR3 is CASSLMGLQETQYF. The CDR3 DNA sequence: TGTGCCAGCAGCTTAATGGGACTACAAGAGACCCAGTACTTC.

The gene calls are TRBV11-2 and TRBJ2-7, with D possibly matching TRBD1 (6 bases). CDR1 SGHAT and CDR2 FQNNGV come from the germline V gene. The CDR3 is made up of 18 amino acids. V dropped 6 bases and J dropped 1 base, with 25 bases sitting between them. The CDR3 loop is CASSSYRSQAGVSYEQYF. As DNA, the CDR3 is TGTGCCAGCAGTTCATACAGGAGCCAGGCAGGGGTGTCCTACGAGCAGTACTTC.

The genes are TRBV19 and TRBJ1-5; 7 bases are shared with TRBD1. Trimming cost V 10 bases and J 2 bases; bases outside gene matches: 17. Per germline, CDR1 LNHDA and CDR2 SQIVND (reference sequence). This CDR3 contains 17 residues. CDR3 DNA sequence: TGTGCCACGTCCGGCGACAGGGAACTGATCCGCAATCAGCCCCAGCATTTT. Translating gives CATSGDRELIRNQPQHF. The variable domain in full, with the rest retrieved from reference TRBV19 and TRBJ1-5, is DGGITQSPKYLFRKEGQNVTLSCEQNLNHDAMYWYRQDPGQGLRLIYYSQIVNDFQKGDIAEGYSVSREKKESFPLTVTSAQKNPTAFYLCATSGDRELIRNQPQHFGDGTRLSIL.

The rearrangement uses TRBV5-1 and TRBJ2-1; 8 bases are shared with TRBD2. This CDR3 contains 18 residues. V was pared by 4 bases and J by 2 bases, with 14 bases of the junction left unmatched. CDR1 and CDR2 (germline): SGHRS, YFSETQ. The CDR3 region is CASSPRGLAGLPYNEQFF. CDR3 DNA: TGCGCCAGCAGCCCTCGGGGCCTAGCGGGCCTGCCCTACAATGAGCAGTTCTTC.

The chain uses TRBV11-2 and TRBJ1-2; D unresolved. Germline assignment: CDR1 SGHAT and CDR2 FQNNGV. Trimming took 6 bases from V and 4 from J, leaving 12 bases between them. CDR3 length: 13 amino acids. DNA of the CDR3: TGTGCCAGCAGTCTCCTCCGATCCTATGGCTACACCTTC. Amino acids: CASSLLRSYGYTF.

The chain employs TRBV6-1 and TRBJ2-7, with D tentatively TRBD1 or TRBD2 (7 bases each). The CDR3 consists of 14 residues. The V and J ends lost 6 bases and 6 bases respectively, with 18 bases between them. The germline gives CDR1 MNHNS, CDR2 SASEGT. CDR3 protein: CASRGGTVPLEQYF. The CDR3 coding sequence is TGTGCCAGCAGGGGGGGGACAGTCCCTCTCGAGCAGTACTTC.

The chain uses TRBV2 and TRBJ2-1, with D tentatively TRBD2 (5 bases). This CDR3 is built from 15 residues. Germline V lookup: CDR1 SNHLY, CDR2 FYNNEI. V was cut by 6 bases and J by 4 bases, with 16 bases left in between. CDR3 nucleotides: TGTGCCAGCAGGGCTACGGGAATCCGTTACAATGAGCAGTTCTTC. Translating it yields CASRATGIRYNEQFF.

The V and J genes are TRBV7-9 and TRBJ1-4, with 8 nucleotides matching TRBD1. Losses at the gene ends were 5 bases for V and 7 bases for J; bases not matched to a gene: 3. From germline, CDR1 is SEHNR and CDR2 FQNEAQ (reference sequence). CDR3 length: 13 residues. The CDR3: CASSTTGVEKLFF. The CDR3 DNA reads TGTGCCAGCAGCACGACAGGGGTTGAAAAACTGTTTTTT.